Listed below are T cell receptor beta chains from one sample, sequenced in a study of cytomegalovirus exposure and HLA in healthy donors. Produced via immunoSEQ multiplex PCR; TCRdb's table is partial and in-frame only. The sample holds about 170,000 clones, roughly 73% seen once. Sequencing was performed on PBMCs. The receptors originated from a female donor in good health and CMV-seronegative. Both conserved end residues are part of each CDR3. D genes are given only for firm matches. Expanded clones are given a class, and other clones once, few, many or no size at all.

v_call	clone_size	j_call	d_call	cdr3_nt	cdr3_aa
TRBV5-1	NA	TRBJ2-1	TRBD2	TGCGCCAGCAGCCAGACCCAGCGGGAGGGCCCCTACAATGAGCAGTTCTTC	CASSQTQREGPYNEQFF
TRBV15	NA	TRBJ2-5	NA	TGTGCCACCAGCAGAGCGGGAAAAGGGACACAGCAAGAGACCCAGTACTTC	CATSRAGKGTQQETQYF
TRBV5-7	once	TRBJ2-7	NA	TGTGCCAGCAGCTCGGCCGGTGCTCGGCAGGGGATAGGCGAGCAGTACTTC	CASSSAGARQGIGEQYF
TRBV6-1	few	TRBJ2-3	NA	TGTGCCGTACGCCAGATCGATACGCAGTATTTT	CAVRQIDTQYF
TRBV9	few	TRBJ1-5	TRBD1	TGTGCCAGCAGCGTAGACCCCACAGGGGATCAGCCCCAGCATTTT	CASSVDPTGDQPQHF
TRBV28	NA	TRBJ1-4	NA	TGTGCCACCGGGAGGGGGACTAATGAAAAACTGTTTTTT	CATGRGTNEKLFF
TRBV5-8	NA	TRBJ2-1	TRBD1	TGTGCCAGCAGCGAGGGACAGGGGCCCTACAATGAGCAGTTCTTC	CASSEGQGPYNEQFF
TRBV19	NA	TRBJ1-1	TRBD1	TGTGCCAGTAGTGCCTCGGACAGGGTGAACACTGAAGCTTTCTTT	CASSASDRVNTEAFF
TRBV5-1	NA	TRBJ2-3	NA	TGCGCCAGCAGCTTGGGAGGGTTAACCACAGATACGCAGTATTTT	CASSLGGLTTDTQYF
TRBV29-1	NA	TRBJ2-2	TRBD1	TGCAGCGTTGGGGACAGGTCCGCGAACACCGGGGAGCTGTTTTTT	CSVGDRSANTGELFF
TRBV2	NA	TRBJ2-7	TRBD2	TGTGCCAGCAACGTTTTGGCTAGCGGGGCCTACGAGCAGTACTTC	CASNVLASGAYEQYF
TRBV19	NA	TRBJ1-4	TRBD1	TGTGCCAGTAGAACGACAGGGGGTAATGAAAAACTGTTTTTT	CASRTTGGNEKLFF
TRBV9	few	TRBJ2-3	NA	TGTGCCAGCAGCTTGGACAGCCTCTTAAAGGAAACGCAGTATTTT	CASSLDSLLKETQYF
TRBV18	NA	TRBJ1-6	NA	TGTGCCAGCTCACCAGAAGGGAGCCTTTATAATTCACCCCTCCACTTT	CASSPEGSLYNSPLHF
TRBV19	NA	TRBJ2-7	TRBD1	TGTGCCAGTAGTTTCGACAGGGGACACGAGCAGTACTTC	CASSFDRGHEQYF
TRBV19	NA	TRBJ1-1	NA	TGTGCCAGTAGCCCAACTCCAGGGAACACTGAAGCTTTCTTT	CASSPTPGNTEAFF
TRBV19	NA	TRBJ2-7	TRBD1	TGTGCCAGTAGTGCGGCCGTGGGGCAGGGGGTCTACGAGCAGTACTTC	CASSAAVGQGVYEQYF
TRBV28	NA	TRBJ2-3	NA	TGTGCCAGCAGTTTACTTCCCTGGGGCAGCTCCACAGATACGCAGTATTTT	CASSLLPWGSSTDTQYF
TRBV7-8	NA	TRBJ2-7	NA	TGTGCCAGCAGCTTATCCCATCCACTACGTCTGGACTACGAGCAGTACTTC	CASSLSHPLRLDYEQYF